Here is one T cell receptor (beta chain) with its context. Its specificity is not known. The sort gate was single viable CD3+CD4+CD8-CD45RO+ cells for memory CD4+ T cells. This sample stems from a study of memory CD4+ T cells and cytomegalovirus serostatus. Broader study findings: The CMV-associated TCR signature appears largely within the CD4+ memory repertoire.

V was cut by 7 bases and J by 3 bases, with 11 bases left in between. The CDR3 totals 13 residues. Germline CDR1 ENHRY, CDR2 SYGVKD. The assay was immunoSEQ multiplex PCR, and TCRdb's table has in-frame clones only and misses some. The sample holds under 65,000 clones, roughly three quarters seen once. V and J are TRBV10-3 and TRBJ2-3; weak D call: TRBD1 (5 bases). The sequence was obtained from an adult in good health and CMV-seronegative. The sample was memory CD4+ T cells from blood. CDR3 DNA: TGTGCCATCAATAGGGGTGGAACAGATACGCAGTATTTT. It specifies CAINRGGTDTQYF.